These T cell receptor beta chains were read from a single sample in a study of neurological immune-mediated disorders. TCRdb re-called the 5' RACE reads with MiXCR, one entry per CDR3 protein. Here the sample spans over 70,000 distinct CDR3 sequences, roughly a tenth being singletons. Sequenced input: PBMCs. The receptors stem from a man aged 25 to 40 in good health. Both conserved end residues are part of each CDR3. D genes are given only for firm matches. The size field is filled for only some rows; it gives once, few, many or a size class.

j_gene: TRBJ2-2; abundance: many; d_gene: -; v_gene: TRBV5-1; CDR3nt: TGCGCCAGCAGCTTGGGTCTGCGGGATGGTGGCACCGGGGAGCTGTTTTTT; CDR3aa: CASSLGLRDGGTGELFF
j_gene: TRBJ2-7; abundance: many; d_gene: TRBD2; v_gene: TRBV5-1; CDR3nt: TGCGCCAGCAGCGGGTCAGGACTAGCGGGCTCCTACGAGCAGTACTTC; CDR3aa: CASSGSGLAGSYEQYF
j_gene: TRBJ2-1; abundance: many; d_gene: -; v_gene: TRBV20-1; CDR3nt: TGCAGTGCTAGAGGGTCCCTTTCATTCGGCAATGAGCAGTTCTTC; CDR3aa: CSARGSLSFGNEQFF
j_gene: TRBJ2-2; abundance: many; d_gene: -; v_gene: TRBV29-1; CDR3nt: TGCAGCGCCGGGGTGGACACCGGGGAGCTGTTTTTT; CDR3aa: CSAGVDTGELFF
j_gene: TRBJ2-3; abundance: many; d_gene: TRBD2; v_gene: TRBV5-1; CDR3nt: TGCGCCAGCAGCCCTCTAGCGGGACCCCGGGATACGCAGTATTTT; CDR3aa: CASSPLAGPRDTQYF
j_gene: TRBJ2-3; abundance: -; d_gene: -; v_gene: TRBV7-2; CDR3nt: TGTGCCAGCACCCCCGAGGATACGCACTATTTT; CDR3aa: CASTPEDTHYF
j_gene: TRBJ1-6; abundance: many; d_gene: TRBD1; v_gene: TRBV29-1; CDR3nt: TGCAGCGTCCGCCTGACAGGGCGGGATTCACCCCTCCACTTT; CDR3aa: CSVRLTGRDSPLHF
j_gene: TRBJ2-3; abundance: -; d_gene: TRBD1; v_gene: TRBV6-1; CDR3nt: TGTGCCAGCAGTAGACAGGGGAGCACAGATACGCAGTATTTT; CDR3aa: CASSRQGSTDTQYF
j_gene: TRBJ2-1; abundance: many; d_gene: -; v_gene: TRBV7-9; CDR3nt: TGTGCCAGCAGCATCGGACACAGCTCCTACAATGAGCAGTTCTTC; CDR3aa: CASSIGHSSYNEQFF
j_gene: TRBJ2-5; abundance: many; d_gene: TRBD2; v_gene: TRBV20-1; CDR3nt: TGCAGTGCTCAGACTAGCGGGAGTTTCCAAGAGACCCAGTACTTC; CDR3aa: CSAQTSGSFQETQYF
j_gene: TRBJ1-4; abundance: many; d_gene: -; v_gene: TRBV12-3/TRBV12-4; CDR3nt: TGTGCCAGCAGTTTACTCTATGAAAAACTGTTTTTT; CDR3aa: CASSLLYEKLFF
j_gene: TRBJ2-1; abundance: -; d_gene: -; v_gene: TRBV5-1; CDR3nt: TGCGCCAGCAGCTTGGCCGTCGGCGATGAGCAGTTCTTC; CDR3aa: CASSLAVGDEQFF
j_gene: TRBJ1-2; abundance: many; d_gene: TRBD1; v_gene: TRBV28; CDR3nt: TGTGCCAGCAGTTATGGACAGGCCAACAACTATGGCTACACCTTC; CDR3aa: CASSYGQANNYGYTF
j_gene: TRBJ2-2; abundance: many; d_gene: TRBD1; v_gene: TRBV15; CDR3nt: TGTGCCACCAAGGACAGGGGGAACACCGGGGAGCTGTTTTTT; CDR3aa: CATKDRGNTGELFF
j_gene: TRBJ2-1; abundance: many; d_gene: TRBD2; v_gene: TRBV5-1; CDR3nt: TGCGCCAGCAGCTTCCCTGAGGGACTAGCCGCCAGTGAGCAGTTCTTC; CDR3aa: CASSFPEGLAASEQFF
j_gene: TRBJ2-3; abundance: few; d_gene: -; v_gene: TRBV7-9; CDR3nt: TGTGCCAGCAGCTTAGCGGACGGAACGGGCGCAGATACGCAGTATTTT; CDR3aa: CASSLADGTGADTQYF
j_gene: TRBJ2-5; abundance: many; d_gene: -; v_gene: TRBV28; CDR3nt: TGTGCCAGCAGTTTAGGTACTGCAAATTTCCAAGAGACCCAGTACTTC; CDR3aa: CASSLGTANFQETQYF
j_gene: TRBJ2-7; abundance: many; d_gene: TRBD1; v_gene: TRBV20-1; CDR3nt: TGCAGTGCTGGCGGGACAGGGGGCTACGAGCAGTACTTC; CDR3aa: CSAGGTGGYEQYF
j_gene: TRBJ1-2; abundance: -; d_gene: TRBD1; v_gene: TRBV5-1; CDR3nt: TGCGCCAGCAGCGTGACAGGGCTCCCCCTTAACTATGGCTACACCTTC; CDR3aa: CASSVTGLPLNYGYTF
j_gene: TRBJ1-2; abundance: -; d_gene: TRBD1; v_gene: TRBV5-1; CDR3nt: TGCGCCAGCAGCTTGGTCGCCGGGACAGGGGCTGGCTACACCTTC; CDR3aa: CASSLVAGTGAGYTF
j_gene: TRBJ2-1; abundance: few; d_gene: -; v_gene: TRBV21-1; CDR3nt: TGTGCCAGCCCCCCCCCACTAGCGGGCCGCCCCTACAATGAGCAGTTCTTC; CDR3aa: CASPPPLAGRPYNEQFF
j_gene: TRBJ1-5; abundance: many; d_gene: -; v_gene: TRBV5-5; CDR3nt: TGTGCCAGCGCTGTTACGGGCGCGGGCAATCAGCCCCAGCATTTT; CDR3aa: CASAVTGAGNQPQHF
j_gene: TRBJ2-1; abundance: -; d_gene: -; v_gene: TRBV9; CDR3nt: TGTGCCAGCAGCGCGGACGACGATGAGCAGTTCTTC; CDR3aa: CASSADDDEQFF
j_gene: TRBJ2-3; abundance: many; d_gene: -; v_gene: TRBV29-1; CDR3nt: TGCAGCGTTGGGGGTACAGATACGCAGTATTTT; CDR3aa: CSVGGTDTQYF
j_gene: TRBJ1-1; abundance: many; d_gene: -; v_gene: TRBV5-1; CDR3nt: TGCGCCAGCAGTTCTCGGGCCCCGTCCACTGAAGCTTTCTTT; CDR3aa: CASSSRAPSTEAFF
j_gene: TRBJ2-7; abundance: many; d_gene: -; v_gene: TRBV12-3/TRBV12-4; CDR3nt: TGTGCCAGCACCTGGTCGGGTTCTGCCTACGAGCAGTACTTC; CDR3aa: CASTWSGSAYEQYF
j_gene: TRBJ2-7; abundance: many; d_gene: TRBD2; v_gene: TRBV12-3/TRBV12-4; CDR3nt: TGTGCCAGCGGGACTAGCGGGCCCAGCTCCTACGAGCAGTACTTC; CDR3aa: CASGTSGPSSYEQYF
j_gene: TRBJ2-7; abundance: many; d_gene: TRBD2; v_gene: TRBV28; CDR3nt: TGTGCCAGCAGTCTCGGACTAGCATCGTACTTC; CDR3aa: CASSLGLASYF
j_gene: TRBJ1-2; abundance: many; d_gene: TRBD1; v_gene: TRBV6-1; CDR3nt: TGTGCCAGCAGTGGGACAGGGAACAACGGCTACACCTTC; CDR3aa: CASSGTGNNGYTF
j_gene: TRBJ1-1; abundance: many; d_gene: TRBD1; v_gene: TRBV5-1; CDR3nt: TGCGCCAGCAGCTCACAGGGGAAGAACACTGAAGCTTTCTTT; CDR3aa: CASSSQGKNTEAFF
j_gene: TRBJ1-5; abundance: many; d_gene: -; v_gene: TRBV27; CDR3nt: TGTGCCAGCAGTTTATTATGGGGGCGCGGGCCTCTTCAGCCCCAGCATTTT; CDR3aa: CASSLLWGRGPLQPQHF
j_gene: TRBJ2-1; abundance: many; d_gene: -; v_gene: TRBV3-1; CDR3nt: TGTGCCAGCAGCCAAGAAGTGGCCTCCTACAATGAGCAGTTCTTC; CDR3aa: CASSQEVASYNEQFF
j_gene: TRBJ1-5; abundance: many; d_gene: -; v_gene: TRBV6-6; CDR3nt: TGTGCCAGCAGTTACCCTCCAGGGGACCTACCTCAGCCCCAGCATTTT; CDR3aa: CASSYPPGDLPQPQHF
j_gene: TRBJ2-7; abundance: many; d_gene: -; v_gene: TRBV20-1; CDR3nt: TGCAGTGCGCTCTCAACGGGGCTTAAAATCTACGAGCAGTACTTC; CDR3aa: CSALSTGLKIYEQYF
j_gene: TRBJ2-7; abundance: many; d_gene: -; v_gene: TRBV7-2; CDR3nt: TGTGCCAGCAGCGATCGACAGGATTACGAGCAGTACTTC; CDR3aa: CASSDRQDYEQYF
j_gene: TRBJ2-5; abundance: many; d_gene: -; v_gene: TRBV11-2; CDR3nt: TGTGCCAGCAGCTTAGGAGGCCTCCAAGAGACCCAGTACTTC; CDR3aa: CASSLGGLQETQYF
j_gene: TRBJ2-1; abundance: many; d_gene: -; v_gene: TRBV7-9; CDR3nt: TGTGCCAGCAGCTTCCGAGCGCCTTACAATGAGCAGTTCTTC; CDR3aa: CASSFRAPYNEQFF
j_gene: TRBJ1-4; abundance: -; d_gene: -; v_gene: TRBV18; CDR3nt: TGTGCCAGCTCACCACCGACAACTACTAATGAAAAACTGTTTTTT; CDR3aa: CASSPPTTTNEKLFF
j_gene: TRBJ2-7; abundance: many; d_gene: TRBD2; v_gene: TRBV27; CDR3nt: TGTGCCAGCACCATTAGCGGGAGGTTTACCCCCTCCGAGCAGTACTTC; CDR3aa: CASTISGRFTPSEQYF
j_gene: TRBJ1-5; abundance: many; d_gene: -; v_gene: TRBV9; CDR3nt: TGTGCCAGCAGCCCCCGGGACGGCAGTAGCAATCAGCCCCAGCATTTT; CDR3aa: CASSPRDGSSNQPQHF
j_gene: TRBJ1-4; abundance: many; d_gene: TRBD1; v_gene: TRBV29-1; CDR3nt: TGCAGCGTTGAAGGAGCAGGGGGCTCTGAAAAACTGTTTTTT; CDR3aa: CSVEGAGGSEKLFF
j_gene: TRBJ2-1; abundance: many; d_gene: -; v_gene: TRBV7-2; CDR3nt: TGTGCCAGCAGCCAGTACGGCTACAATGAGCAGTTCTTC; CDR3aa: CASSQYGYNEQFF
j_gene: TRBJ2-1; abundance: many; d_gene: -; v_gene: TRBV14; CDR3nt: TGTGCCAGCAGCCAAGATGGTGCGGGGATAAGAGAGCAGTTCTTC; CDR3aa: CASSQDGAGIREQFF
j_gene: TRBJ1-2; abundance: many; d_gene: TRBD1; v_gene: TRBV20-1; CDR3nt: TGCAGTGCGGCAACAGGGGGCAGAGACTATGGCTACACCTTC; CDR3aa: CSAATGGRDYGYTF
j_gene: TRBJ1-3; abundance: many; d_gene: -; v_gene: TRBV5-1; CDR3nt: TGCGCCAGCAGCTTGGTCGGCCGTAGATCTGGAAACACCATATATTTT; CDR3aa: CASSLVGRRSGNTIYF
j_gene: TRBJ1-2; abundance: many; d_gene: TRBD1; v_gene: TRBV20-1; CDR3nt: TGCAGTGCACAGCAGGGGGACTATGGCTACACCTTC; CDR3aa: CSAQQGDYGYTF
j_gene: TRBJ2-1; abundance: many; d_gene: TRBD2; v_gene: TRBV20-1; CDR3nt: TGCAGTGCTAGTGGTAGCGGGAGATTTGGTGAGCAGTTCTTC; CDR3aa: CSASGSGRFGEQFF
j_gene: TRBJ1-1; abundance: many; d_gene: TRBD1; v_gene: TRBV9; CDR3nt: TGTGCCAGCAGCCCCCGGACAGGGGGCATGAACACTGAAGCTTTCTTT; CDR3aa: CASSPRTGGMNTEAFF
j_gene: TRBJ2-7; abundance: few; d_gene: TRBD1; v_gene: TRBV4-1; CDR3nt: TGCGCCAGCAGCCATGCCCGGGACAGATCTCCGGGCACGCAGTACTTC; CDR3aa: CASSHARDRSPGTQYF
j_gene: TRBJ1-5; abundance: many; d_gene: TRBD1; v_gene: TRBV5-5; CDR3nt: TGTGCCAGCAGCCCGATGGGACAGATCAGCAATCAGCCCCAGCATTTT; CDR3aa: CASSPMGQISNQPQHF
j_gene: TRBJ2-3; abundance: many; d_gene: -; v_gene: TRBV7-2; CDR3nt: TGTGCCAGCAGCTTATTGGGACTCCTAAGCACAGATACGCAGTATTTT; CDR3aa: CASSLLGLLSTDTQYF
j_gene: TRBJ2-3; abundance: many; d_gene: TRBD2; v_gene: TRBV5-1; CDR3nt: TGCGCCAGCAGCAGTAGGCTAGCGGACACAGATACGCAGTATTTT; CDR3aa: CASSSRLADTDTQYF
j_gene: TRBJ2-7; abundance: many; d_gene: TRBD1; v_gene: TRBV28; CDR3nt: TGTGCCAGCAGTTTGGACAGGGGGCCCGAGCAGTACTTC; CDR3aa: CASSLDRGPEQYF
j_gene: TRBJ2-1; abundance: many; d_gene: -; v_gene: TRBV5-1; CDR3nt: TGCGCCAGCAGCCTTGACGTTGGGAATGAGCAGTTCTTC; CDR3aa: CASSLDVGNEQFF